This TCR beta chain comes out of a study of blood T cells in healthy people across ages (dated by TCRdb to between 2014 and 2017). With regard to the full study: In model experiments, template switching captured roughly one uniquely barcoded TCR beta cDNA molecule for every two T cells. To avoid experimental bias, donors of different ages were distributed randomly across sequencing lanes. Age-related changes in TCR beta repertoire diversity were measured in the study by deep sequencing normalized with unique cDNA molecular identifiers. The donors were split into four age groups: young (average 16 years), middle-aged (39), aged (more than 60) and long-lived (approximately 80). Using the same blood draw, the study looked at two additional independent replicas of 1 million unique cDNA reads for two donors, one aged 18 to 30 and the other aged 80 or older.

The donors were 40 or so Caucasian individuals from Russia, aged roughly 6 to 100 years, who were systemically healthy. About 9.1 milliliters of peripheral blood were collected from each donor into EDTA-treated Vacutainer tubes. PBMCs were isolated by Ficoll-Paque density-gradient centrifugation, with at least 6 million obtained per sample. Total RNA was extracted from PBMCs with Trizol reagent, with at least 5 micrograms obtained per sample. Naive CD45RAhigh/CD27high T cell percentages were measured by flow cytometry on a PBMC aliquot from every donor. What the authors observed across the whole study: Because profiling used bulk unsorted PBMCs, naive and antigen-experienced compartments could not be compared conclusively. The long-lived group showed more naive CD4+ T cells, fewer expanded clones and increased TCR diversity than the aged group, suggesting age selection. Observed TCR beta diversity per million T cells fell roughly linearly with age, and a significant reduction was already apparent by age roughly 40. Estimates of total diversity based on one million sequenced T cells were regarded as lower bounds and as underestimates. Observed TCR beta diversity correlated strongly with the percentage of naive T cells measured by flow cytometry. Because donor CMV infection status was unknown, age-related changes in expanded clonotypes were potentially confounded.

The germline V gene sets CDR1 to SGHTA and CDR2 to FQGNSA. Between the V and J ends, shortened by 5 bases and 0 bases respectively, the junction contains 10 bases. Inclusive of the bounding cysteine and phenylalanine, the CDR3 is 14 residues long. Only the CDR3 part of the read is kept: 42 bases, read in frame from the first base. Comments on this clonotype: Its antigen remains unidentified. Within one base of it there is no much larger clone, and no base qualities were kept.

Library preparation was by 5' RACE. The sequencing machine was an Illumina HiSeq 2500. The second PCR ran for about 7 to 11 cycles and used a J-beta primer mix along with a sample-barcoded 5' primer. A unique molecular identifier was introduced onto each TCR beta cDNA molecule by a template-switch 5' adaptor carrying 12 random nucleotides. At least 3 million CDR3-containing paired-end reads were obtained from each sample. First-strand cDNA synthesis was performed from all RNA using the Mint cDNA synthesis kit, with priming by a TRBC-specific oligonucleotide. Following uracil-DNA glycosylase treatment, a first 18-cycle PCR with universal primers M1SS and BC2_uni_R was performed on all cDNA. The study's processing was this. For normalization, 1 million high-quality reads were randomly selected from each sample, with every read carrying a distinct molecular identifier. Instead of being binned into consensus sequences, reads that shared molecular identifiers were thrown out. MiTCR, set to a Q25 quality threshold and the strictest error-elimination algorithm, was used for CDR3 identification, clonotype clustering and error correction. Lower-bound total TCR beta diversity was estimated with a nonparametric unseen species model using Euler transformation. Through fastp at Q25 and MiXCR, TCRdb rebuilt clones from the public reads, retaining in-frame beta chains. One record per CDR3 amino acid sequence lists the most common genes and DNA. TCRdb, not the authors, supplied the V and J calls. Present in this sample are about a million distinct CDR3 sequences, more than 30% of which were seen just once. The ten largest clones capture about an eighth of the sample.

The receptor was derived from a man aged 18 to 29 in good health. The sequence joins TRBV7-2 to TRBJ2-5; TRBD2 is a weak D gene call, 6 bases matching. Specimen: blood. The sequence in DNA is TGTACCAGCAGCCTGGGGAGGTACCAAGAGACCCAGTACTTC. Its amino acids are CTSSLGRYQETQYF.